These T cell receptor beta chains were read from a single sample in a study of OX40 agonist ivuxolimab in advanced cancers. The data were produced by immunoSEQ multiplex PCR, yet TCRdb's version contains in-frame clones alone and is incomplete. The table records 90,000 to 100,000 clones, approximately 94% of them present only once. The specimen was CD4+ or CD8+ T cells sorted from blood, collected in a trial of the OX40 agonist ivuxolimab. These receptors all come from an adult with an advanced solid tumor such as melanoma, head and neck, liver or kidney cancer. CDR3s include the opening cysteine and the closing phenylalanine or tryptophan. The D gene is left open where the match is weak. The size entry is marked missing in some rows and otherwise reads once, few, many or a size class.

J gene,CDR3 length,D gene,V gene,clone size,CDR3 protein,CDR3 DNA
TRBJ2-3,13,.,TRBV6-5,.,CASASGSTDTQYF,TGTGCCAGCGCAAGCGGAAGCACAGATACGCAGTATTTT
TRBJ2-2,16,TRBD1,TRBV11-3,.,CASSLTQTGLTGELFF,TGTGCCAGCAGCTTAACCCAGACAGGGCTCACCGGGGAGCTGTTTTTT
TRBJ2-5,14,.,TRBV13,.,CASSSLEMQETQYF,TGTGCCAGCAGCTCCCTAGAGATGCAAGAGACCCAGTACTTC
TRBJ2-7,15,TRBD2,TRBV27,.,CASSLTSGGTYEQYF,TGTGCCAGCAGTTTGACTAGCGGGGGGACCTACGAGCAGTACTTC
TRBJ1-5,13,.,TRBV29-1,.,CSASEGVGGPQHF,TGCAGCGCCTCGGAGGGGGTAGGAGGGCCCCAGCATTTT
TRBJ1-2,13,TRBD1,TRBV19,.,CASNLGGGYGYTF,TGTGCCAGTAACCTAGGGGGCGGGTATGGCTACACCTTC
TRBJ2-1,13,.,TRBV27,.,CASRIQGGNEQFF,TGTGCCAGCAGGATACAGGGTGGCAATGAGCAGTTCTTC
TRBJ2-3,18,TRBD2,TRBV6-1,.,CASSERASGEKFTDTQYF,TGTGCCAGCAGTGAACGGGCTAGCGGGGAGAAATTCACAGATACGCAGTATTTT
TRBJ2-7,12,TRBD1,TRBV6-6,.,CASSATGAEQYF,TGTGCCAGCAGCGCCACAGGGGCCGAGCAGTACTTC
TRBJ2-7,14,TRBD1,TRBV7-2,.,CASSLEAGGHEQYF,TGTGCCAGCAGCTTAGAGGCAGGGGGCCACGAGCAGTACTTC
TRBJ2-7,16,.,TRBV27,.,CASSLDGYGSKSEQYF,TGTGCCAGCAGTTTAGACGGATACGGGAGCAAGTCCGAGCAGTACTTC
TRBJ1-1,11,.,TRBV7-9,few,CASSETEEAFF,TGTGCCAGCAGTGAGACAGAGGAAGCTTTCTTT
TRBJ2-3,13,.,TRBV19,.,CASSMFQKDTQYF,TGTGCCAGTAGTATGTTCCAGAAGGATACGCAGTATTTT
TRBJ2-1,15,.,TRBV10-3,.,CAISAGRGGVNEQFF,TGTGCCATCAGTGCGGGGAGAGGGGGGGTAAATGAGCAGTTCTTC